This T cell receptor beta chain was identified during a study of identical twins (dated by TCRdb to about 2016). Background on the whole study: To test whether fetal clonotypes persist, the study used deep sequencing on TCR alpha and beta repertoires from monozygotic twins, unrelated adults of various ages, and cord blood. To rule out contamination, the twin experiments were replicated at different times with different library preparation protocols.

Overall study results and their limits: Because the same donors could not be followed over many years, conclusions were based on cross-sectional statistical analysis. In monozygotic twins, recombination models systematically underestimated out-of-frame TCR alpha sharing, but the models matched the sharing seen between unrelated individuals. Abundant cord blood beta clonotypes carried fewer insertions; young adult naive repertoires showed a weaker similar trend, while memory repertoires showed none. Out-of-frame TCR alpha sequences shared between twins showed an excess of low generation-probability sequences compared with coincidental sharing between unrelated individuals. Zero-insertion analyses could be partly confounded by invariant T cells such as MAIT and iNKT, although diverse VJ usage argued against such confounding for most clonotypes. Excess twin sharing in beta out-of-frame sequences was weaker because fewer shared sequences lowered the signal-to-noise ratio.

Notes on this clonotype: Its antigen specificity is not known. No base qualities exist here, and no much larger clone lies one base off it.

From the cysteine through the phenylalanine, the CDR3 covers 17 amino acids. Only the CDR3 DNA is retained, 51 bases long and in frame from the first base. Looking up the germline V gene yields CDR1 MNHEY and CDR2 SVGEGT. V loses 5 bases of germline sequence and J loses 0 bases, and the interval between the two ends is 19 bases. Only healthy Caucasian donors were included. Three pairs of female monozygotic twins, all aged 18 to 29 years, were included in the twin cohort. RNA for TCR libraries was isolated from peripheral blood mononuclear cells. Library preparation employed 5' RACE. The data were produced on an Illumina HiSeq 2000. Template switching added a universal primer binding site, and the final cDNA carried a unique molecular identifier that allowed TCR cDNA molecules to be counted accurately. First-strand cDNA for TCR alpha and beta chains was synthesized from specific primers in the conserved constant-segment region. To control for contamination, every cDNA library carried two barcodes: a SMART-Mk sample barcode plus Illumina barcodes. TruSeq adapter sequences along with Illumina sample barcodes were introduced in two successive PCR steps. TCR alpha and beta cDNA libraries were sequenced on the Illumina HiSeq platform with custom primers. In the authors' own workflow: Raw reads were processed with MiGEC to extract unique molecular identifiers, and MiXCR was used to determine CDR3 positions. Recombination models were inferred per individual with the repgenHMM and IGoR tools using an EM algorithm. Shared clonotypes were analyzed with the tcR package in R, and sharing was normalized by the product of cloneset sizes. To study raw recombination free of thymic and clonal selection effects, out-of-frame nonproductive sequences were analyzed. The raw public data were reprocessed by TCRdb itself: fastp quality trimming at Q25, MiXCR clonotype calling, in-frame beta chains only. Rows with one shared CDR3 protein collapse into an entry with the most common genes and DNA. These V and J calls derive from TCRdb rather than the authors' analysis. The sample has nearly 650,000 distinct CDR3 sequences on record, under 8.5% of them singletons. Of the sample, 1.6% is held by the ten largest clones.

The data were also submitted as part of a second study, on yellow fever vaccine responses in identical twins. That second publication adds: According to the authors, in identical twins the way T cells responded to vaccination appeared partly convergent and partly personalized. In the study, vaccine-responding T cell clones were precisely tracked in identical twins.

The specimen was PBMCs. The V and J genes are TRBV6-2 or TRBV6-3 and TRBJ1-1, with TRBD1 tentatively as D gene (5 bases match). The receptor was derived from a woman aged 18 to 35 in good health. This receptor carries the CDR3 CASSPRYQRQLNTEAFF. The nucleotide sequence reads TGTGCCAGCAGTCCCCGGTATCAGCGACAGTTGAACACTGAAGCTTTCTTT.